This TCR beta chain was recorded in a study of OX40 agonist ivuxolimab in advanced cancers. The wider study: People in dose escalation had one of these cancers: hepatocellular carcinoma, melanoma, renal cell or head and neck cancer. A mean age of roughly 66 years, range roughly 23 to 85, was recorded, and roughly 83% were male.

Deletions cut 5 bases from V and 3 bases from J, with 13 bases between. The germline V gene encodes CDR1 LNHDA and CDR2 SQIVND (reference sequence). The CDR3 extends over 14 amino acids. The study, taken as a whole, reports: The study found among the lowest clonal expansion in partial responders at 0.1-3.0 mg/kg. Relative to CD4+ cells, CD8+ T cells on average had more expanded clones.

Sequencing used immunoSEQ multiplex PCR; TCRdb keeps in-frame clones, though not all of them. The top ten clones hold about a third of a sample with approximately 43,000 clones, roughly 89% of them seen once. Remarks on this clone: Its antigen is unidentified.

The sample here was CD4+ or CD8+ T cells sorted from blood, taken in a trial of the OX40 agonist ivuxolimab. The source of this sequence is an adult with an advanced solid tumor such as melanoma, head and neck, liver or kidney cancer. The rearrangement links TRBV19 to TRBJ2-5, with a tentative D call TRBD1 (7 bases). CDR3 bases: TGTGCCAGTAGTTCCAGCAGGGGGGAAGAGACCCAGTACTTC. Translated, it gives CASSSSRGEETQYF.